This TCR beta chain was observed in a study of T cells after yellow fever vaccination. Looking at the study overall: Those fractions that held only low numbers of cells were prepared using the SMART-Seq v4 Ultra Low Input RNA kit.

Notes on the study in general: A large majority of primary-vaccination clones showed up again after the booster (approximately 95% CD4, around 85% CD8). Just a small share of clonotypes turned up in the CD4 compartment as well as the CD8 compartment.

V lost 3 bases to trimming and J lost 6 bases, with 14 bases between them. CDR3 length: 13 residues. CDR1 DFQATT and CDR2 SNEGSKA come from the germline V gene (reference sequence). With regard to this clonotype: The antigen is unknown.

MiXCR, applied by TCRdb to the 5' RACE reads, yields one record per CDR3 protein. The sample lists 500,000 to 650,000 distinct CDR3 sequences, approximately 13% seen once, with 11% to 15% in the top ten. J is TRBJ2-5 and V is TRBV20-1; D might be TRBD1 (5 bases). The sample in question was PBMCs, obtained on the day of the yellow fever booster vaccination. This TCR derives from a man aged 30 to 39 who received the YFV17D yellow fever vaccine. The DNA for the CDR3 is TGCAGTGCTAGTCAAGGGTCAGGGAAGACCCAGTACTTC. Its protein product is CSASQGSGKTQYF.